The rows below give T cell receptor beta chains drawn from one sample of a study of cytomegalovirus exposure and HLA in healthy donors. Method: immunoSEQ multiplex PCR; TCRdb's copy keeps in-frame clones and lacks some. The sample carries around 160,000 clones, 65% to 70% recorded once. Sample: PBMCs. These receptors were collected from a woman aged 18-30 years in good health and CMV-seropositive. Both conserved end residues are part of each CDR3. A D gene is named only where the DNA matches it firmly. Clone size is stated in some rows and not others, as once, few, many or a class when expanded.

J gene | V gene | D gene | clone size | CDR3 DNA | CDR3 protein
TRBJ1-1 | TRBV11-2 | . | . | TGTGCCAGCAGCTTTACGGTCGGAGGGAGGGGTAGAGCTTTCTTT | CASSFTVGGRGRAFF
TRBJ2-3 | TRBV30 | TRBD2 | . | TGTGCCTGGAGTGGAGCGGGAATCTCCGATACGCAGTATTTT | CAWSGAGISDTQYF
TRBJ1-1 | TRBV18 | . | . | TGTGCCAGCTCACCTGCGTCGTGGGAGGAAGCTTTCTTT | CASSPASWEEAFF
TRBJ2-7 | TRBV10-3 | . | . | TGTGCCATCAGTGACGTGGCAGGGGTCTACGAGCAGTACTTC | CAISDVAGVYEQYF
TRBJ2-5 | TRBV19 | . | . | TGTGCCAGTACCCCCAGTGGGGCCGAGGAGACCCAGTACTTC | CASTPSGAEETQYF
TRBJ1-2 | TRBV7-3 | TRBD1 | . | TGTGCCAGCAGATTTACAGGGGTGGTTAGCTATGGCTACACCTTC | CASRFTGVVSYGYTF
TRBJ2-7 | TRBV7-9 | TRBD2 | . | TGTGCCAGCAGCCCTTCGGGGACTAGCGGGATCTACGAGCAGTACTTC | CASSPSGTSGIYEQYF
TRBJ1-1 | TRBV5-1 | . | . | TGCGCCAGCAGCGTAGATACAGGCACTGAAGCTTTCTTT | CASSVDTGTEAFF
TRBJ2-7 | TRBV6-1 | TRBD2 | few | TGTGCCAGCACCCTTAGCGGGGCCGGGACCTACGAGCAGTACTTC | CASTLSGAGTYEQYF
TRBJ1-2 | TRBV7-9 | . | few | TGTGCCAGCAGCGGAGGTGCAGGGAGGGTCCATGGCTACACCTTC | CASSGGAGRVHGYTF
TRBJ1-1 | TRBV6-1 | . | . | TGTGCCAGCAGTGAAAGGGGTAACACTGAAGCTTTCTTT | CASSERGNTEAFF
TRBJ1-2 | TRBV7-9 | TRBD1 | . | TGTGCCAGCAGCCTAGGGACAGGGCAGCCTGGCTACACCTTC | CASSLGTGQPGYTF
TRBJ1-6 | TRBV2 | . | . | TGTGCCAGCAGTGTAACAGGGAATTATAATTCACCCCTCCACTTT | CASSVTGNYNSPLHF
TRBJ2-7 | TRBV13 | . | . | TGTGCCAGCAGCTCAACCTACGAGCAGTACTTC | CASSSTYEQYF
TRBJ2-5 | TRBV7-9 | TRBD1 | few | TGTGCCAGCAGCCTCCGGGACAGGGAGGAAGAGACCCAGTACTTC | CASSLRDREEETQYF
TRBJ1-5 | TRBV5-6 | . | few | TGTGCCAGCAGCGCCTTCGACGGAGGTTATCAGCCCCAGCATTTT | CASSAFDGGYQPQHF
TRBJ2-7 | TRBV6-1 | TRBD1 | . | TGTGCCAGCAGGGAGGGGGACAGGGGGTCCTACGAGCAGTACTTC | CASREGDRGSYEQYF
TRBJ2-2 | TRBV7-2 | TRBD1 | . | TGTGCCAGCAGCTGGACGGGACAGGGGGCCGGGGAGCTGTTTTTT | CASSWTGQGAGELFF
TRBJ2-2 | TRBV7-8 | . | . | TGTGCCAGCAGCCGTCCGCGGTCGAACACCGGGGAGCTGTTTTTT | CASSRPRSNTGELFF
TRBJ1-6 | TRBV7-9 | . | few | TGTGCCAGCAGCTCGGGATGGGGAGGGGACTCACCCCTCCACTTT | CASSSGWGGDSPLHF
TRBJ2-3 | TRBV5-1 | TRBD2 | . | TGCGCCAGCAGAGTGACTAGCGGGACTAGCACAGATACGCAGTATTTT | CASRVTSGTSTDTQYF
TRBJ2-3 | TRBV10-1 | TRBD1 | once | TGCGCCGGAGACAGGGGCACAGATACGCAGTATTTT | CAGDRGTDTQYF
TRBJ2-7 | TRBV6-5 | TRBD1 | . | TGTGCCAGCAGGAGAGACGGGACAGGCGAGCAGTACTTC | CASRRDGTGEQYF
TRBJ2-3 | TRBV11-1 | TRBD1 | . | TGTGCCAGCAGCCCGGACAGGGGTACAGATACGCAGTATTTT | CASSPDRGTDTQYF
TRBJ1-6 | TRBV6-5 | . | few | TGTGCCAGCAGTAGCAAAGCGAATTCACCCCTCCACTTT | CASSSKANSPLHF
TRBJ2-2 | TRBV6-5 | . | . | TGTGCCAGCAGTAATAGGGGATTGTCCGGGGAGCTGTTTTTT | CASSNRGLSGELFF
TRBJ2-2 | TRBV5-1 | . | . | TGCGCCAGCAAACAGGGCGACACCGGGGAGCTGTTTTTT | CASKQGDTGELFF
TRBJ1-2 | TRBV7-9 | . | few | TGTGCCAGCAGTACCGGGACAAGGGGCCACCTTCCTAACTATGGCTACACCTTC | CASSTGTRGHLPNYGYTF
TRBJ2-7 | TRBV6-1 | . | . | TGTGCCAGCAGTGACAGGGGAAATAACGAGCAGTACTTC | CASSDRGNNEQYF
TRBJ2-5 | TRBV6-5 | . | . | TGTGCCAGCAGTTACGGGCCGGGAGAGGACCAGTACTTC | CASSYGPGEDQYF
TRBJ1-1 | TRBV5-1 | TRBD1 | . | TGCGCCAGCAGGCCAGGGGGTGGGAACACTGAAGCTTTCTTT | CASRPGGGNTEAFF
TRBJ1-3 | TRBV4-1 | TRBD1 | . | TGCGCCAGCAGCCAAGGACAGGGTAGCTCTGGAAACACCATATATTTT | CASSQGQGSSGNTIYF
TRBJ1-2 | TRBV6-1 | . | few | TGTGCCAGCTCCGGAGTAGGGCGGGCCGTCTATGGCTACACCTTC | CASSGVGRAVYGYTF
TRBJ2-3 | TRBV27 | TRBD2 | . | TGTGCCAGCACCACTAGCGGGGGACGCACAGATACGCAGTATTTT | CASTTSGGRTDTQYF
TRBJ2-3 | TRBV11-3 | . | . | TGTGCCAGCAGCCCCGGGGGCGGGAGAACAGATACGCAGTATTTT | CASSPGGGRTDTQYF
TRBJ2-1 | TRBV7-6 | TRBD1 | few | TGTGCCAGCAGCGCAATAGGGACAGGGGCAGGGGATGAGCAGTTCTTC | CASSAIGTGAGDEQFF
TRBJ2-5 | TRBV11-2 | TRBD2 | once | TGTGCCAGCAGCTTACCACTAGCGGGAGAGGAAGAGACCCAGTACTTC | CASSLPLAGEEETQYF
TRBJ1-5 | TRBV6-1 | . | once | TGTGCCAGCAGACCAAACATCGATCAGCCCCAGCATTTT | CASRPNIDQPQHF
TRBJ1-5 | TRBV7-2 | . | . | TGTGCCAGCAGCTTAGTTGGGGAGCAGCCCCAGCATTTT | CASSLVGEQPQHF
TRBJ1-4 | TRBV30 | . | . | TGTGCCTGGAGTTCTTTTGGCGTCTTGGGGGGGGGTGAAAAACTGTTTTTT | CAWSSFGVLGGGEKLFF
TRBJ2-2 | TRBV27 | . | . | TGTGCCAGCAACCCAATCGGGGGGACAGGAGCTAACACCGGGGAGCTGTTTTTT | CASNPIGGTGANTGELFF
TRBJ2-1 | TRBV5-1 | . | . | TGCGCCAGCAGCCTGGGACTTTACAATGAGCAGTTCTTC | CASSLGLYNEQFF
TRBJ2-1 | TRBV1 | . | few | TGCACCAGCAGCCAAGATAAGAGCGGGAGCGTTTTATACAATGAGCAGTTCTTC | CTSSQDKSGSVLYNEQFF
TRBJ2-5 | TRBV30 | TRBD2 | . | TGTGCCGTCGGGAGGGAGGGTAACCAAGAGACCCAGTACTTC | CAVGREGNQETQYF
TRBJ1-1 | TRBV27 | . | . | TGTGCCAGCAGTTTAAGGGGGAACACTGAAGCTTTCTTT | CASSLRGNTEAFF
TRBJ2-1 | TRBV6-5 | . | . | TGTGCCAGCAGTTGGGTACAGTTAGCCTACAATGAGCAGTTCTTC | CASSWVQLAYNEQFF
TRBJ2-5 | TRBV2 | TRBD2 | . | TGTGCCAGCATACCCAATAGCGGGAGGCGTGAGACCCAGTACTTC | CASIPNSGRRETQYF
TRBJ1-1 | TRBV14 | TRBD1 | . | TGTGCCAGCACCTCAGGGGGCTTCTGGGGAGTTGGTTTATCTGGGGTCGAAGCTTTCTTT | CASTSGGFWGVGLSGVEAFF
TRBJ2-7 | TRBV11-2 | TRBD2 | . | TGTGCCAGCAGCTTAGATCTACTAGCGGGAGTCTACGAGCAGTACTTC | CASSLDLLAGVYEQYF
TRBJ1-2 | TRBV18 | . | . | TGTGCCAGCTCACCACAGGCAGGGCGGATAACTAACTATGGCTACACCTTC | CASSPQAGRITNYGYTF
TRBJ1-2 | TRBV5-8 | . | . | TGTGCCAGCAGCTTGGAGGGGCTAGGCAACTATGGCTACACCTTC | CASSLEGLGNYGYTF
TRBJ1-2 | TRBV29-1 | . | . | TGCAGCGTTGTACAACAGGCCAACTATGGCTACACCTTC | CSVVQQANYGYTF
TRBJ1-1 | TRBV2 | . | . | TGTGCCAGCAGTGAAGCTGGGCAGGGAGCTTTCTTT | CASSEAGQGAFF
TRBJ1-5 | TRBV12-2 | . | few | TGTGCAAGTCGCCGAAGGAGAAAGTGGGCCCAGCATTTT | CASRRRRKWAQHF